The clone carrying this T cell receptor (beta chain) came up many times. The data are from a study of CD8+CD57+ T cells in acquired aplastic anemia. Genomic DNA constituted the template upon which TCR beta VDJ and CDR3 profiling was performed. One entry per CDR3 protein, called by TCRdb with MiXCR from the reads. The sample lists more than 100,000 distinct CDR3 sequences; 41% were seen once. The CDR3 totals 15 residues. Germline loops: CDR1 SGHRS, CDR2 YFSETQ. The V segment lost 1 base and the J segment 2 bases; nucleotides outside the gene matches: 5. The receptor comes from a human donor in good health, serving as a control. J is TRBJ2-7 and V is TRBV5-1, with TRBD2 identical over 8 bases. Sequencing was performed on sorted CD4+, CD8+, or CD8+CD57+ T cells (not recorded which) from PBMCs. Here the CDR3 DNA reads TGCGCCAGCAGCTTGTTAACTAGCGGAGCCTACGAGCAGTACTTC. Its protein is CASSLLTSGAYEQYF. The full variable domain, its missing parts supplied by reference TRBV5-1 and TRBJ2-7, is KAGVTQTPRYLIKTRGQQVTLSCSPISGHRSVSWYQQTPGQGLQFLFEYFSETQRNKGNFPGRFSGRQFSNSRSEMNVSTLELGDSALYLCASSLLTSGAYEQYFGPGTRLTVT.